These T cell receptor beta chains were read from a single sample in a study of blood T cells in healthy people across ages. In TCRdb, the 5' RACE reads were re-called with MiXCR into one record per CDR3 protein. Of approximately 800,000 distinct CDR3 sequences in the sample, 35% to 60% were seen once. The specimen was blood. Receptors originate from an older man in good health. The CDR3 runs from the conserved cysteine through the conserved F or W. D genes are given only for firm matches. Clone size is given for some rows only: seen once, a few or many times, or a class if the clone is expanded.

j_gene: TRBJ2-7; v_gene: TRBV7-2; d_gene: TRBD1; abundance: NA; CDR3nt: TGTGCCGGCAGCGCGCGTGACAGGGGCGAGCAGTACTTC; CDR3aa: CAGSARDRGEQYF
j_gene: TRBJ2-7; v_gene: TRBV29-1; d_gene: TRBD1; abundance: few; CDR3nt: TGCAGCGTTGTAGGGGGCTACTCCTACGAGCAGTACTTC; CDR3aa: CSVVGGYSYEQYF
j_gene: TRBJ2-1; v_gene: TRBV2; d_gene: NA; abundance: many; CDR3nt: TGTGCCAGCAGTTCGCGAGAAGGCCTCTACAATGAGCAGTTCTTC; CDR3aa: CASSSREGLYNEQFF
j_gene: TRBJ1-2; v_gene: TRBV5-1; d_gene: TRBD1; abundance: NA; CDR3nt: TGCGCCAGCAGCGACAGGACAGGGGCTTATGGCTACACCTTC; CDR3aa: CASSDRTGAYGYTF
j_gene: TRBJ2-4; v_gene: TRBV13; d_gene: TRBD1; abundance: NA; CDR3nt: TGTGCCAGCAGCTTTAGAATTGGGACAGGGGGCTTAAACATTCAGTACTTC; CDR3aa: CASSFRIGTGGLNIQYF
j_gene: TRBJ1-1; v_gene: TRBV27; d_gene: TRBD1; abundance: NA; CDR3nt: TGTGCCAGCAGAACTTCCAGGGGGCCCACTGAAGCTTTCTTT; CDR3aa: CASRTSRGPTEAFF
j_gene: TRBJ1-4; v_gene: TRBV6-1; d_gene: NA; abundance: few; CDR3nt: TGTGCCAGCAGTGAAGAACGGAGGGGGAAACTGTTTTTT; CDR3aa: CASSEERRGKLFF
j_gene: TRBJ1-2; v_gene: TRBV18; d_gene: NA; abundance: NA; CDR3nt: TGTGCCAGCTCACACAGGGTGGACTATGGCTACACCTTC; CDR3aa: CASSHRVDYGYTF
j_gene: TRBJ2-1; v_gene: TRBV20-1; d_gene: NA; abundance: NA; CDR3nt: TGCAGTGCTCCCGAGGGAAACCACAATGAGCAGTTCTTC; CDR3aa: CSAPEGNHNEQFF
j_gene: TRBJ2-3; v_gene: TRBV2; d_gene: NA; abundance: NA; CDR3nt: TGTGCCAGCCCGGGACGGACCATCACAGATACGCAGTATTTT; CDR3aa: CASPGRTITDTQYF
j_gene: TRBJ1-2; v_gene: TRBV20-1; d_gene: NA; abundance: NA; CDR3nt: TGCAGTGCTAGAGATGAACAGGGTCGGCGGTCGAATGGCTACACCTTC; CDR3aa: CSARDEQGRRSNGYTF
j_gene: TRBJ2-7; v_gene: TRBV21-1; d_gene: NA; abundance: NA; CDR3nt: TGTGCCAGCAGCTCCGGCGCGCAGAGCTCCTACGAGCAGTACTTC; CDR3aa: CASSSGAQSSYEQYF
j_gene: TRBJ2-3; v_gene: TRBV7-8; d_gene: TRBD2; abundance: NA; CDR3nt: TGTGCCAGCAGCTTAAAGTGGAATAGTCTAGCGGGAGCAGATACGCAGTATTTT; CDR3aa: CASSLKWNSLAGADTQYF
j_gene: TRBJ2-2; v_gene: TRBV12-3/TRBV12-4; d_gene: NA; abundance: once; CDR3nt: TGTGCCAGCAGTTCTAGGGCAGGGCCCACCGGGGAGCTGTTTTTT; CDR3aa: CASSSRAGPTGELFF
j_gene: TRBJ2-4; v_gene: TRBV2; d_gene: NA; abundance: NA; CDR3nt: TGTGCCAGCAGTTTACATTCCGGGAGCAACATTCAGTACTTC; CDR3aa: CASSLHSGSNIQYF
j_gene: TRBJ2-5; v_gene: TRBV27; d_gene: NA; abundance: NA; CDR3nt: TGTGCCAGCAGTTCCACGGGACAAACAGGGACCCCGTACTTC; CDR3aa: CASSSTGQTGTPYF
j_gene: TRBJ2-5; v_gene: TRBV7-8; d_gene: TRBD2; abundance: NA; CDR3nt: TGTGCCAGCAGTCAAGCGGGAGCCCAGACCCAGTACTTC; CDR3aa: CASSQAGAQTQYF
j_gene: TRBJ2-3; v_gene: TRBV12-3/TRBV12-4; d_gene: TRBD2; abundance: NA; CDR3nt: TGTGCCAGCAGTGGGACTAGACGAGCGGGAGCAGATACGCAGTATTTT; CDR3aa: CASSGTRRAGADTQYF
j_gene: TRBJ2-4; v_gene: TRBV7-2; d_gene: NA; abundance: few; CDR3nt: TGTGCCAGCAGCTTAGCAACGAGCATAGCCAAAAACATTCAGTACTTC; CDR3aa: CASSLATSIAKNIQYF
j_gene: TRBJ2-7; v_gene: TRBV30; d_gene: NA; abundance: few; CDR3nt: TGTGCCTGGAGTGTGGGCAGGGCCTACGAGCAGTACTTC; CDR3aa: CAWSVGRAYEQYF
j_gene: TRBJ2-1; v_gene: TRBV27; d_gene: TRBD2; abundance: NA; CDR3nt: TGTGCCAGCAGTGGACTAGCGGACGCCTACAATGAGCAGTTCTTC; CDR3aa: CASSGLADAYNEQFF
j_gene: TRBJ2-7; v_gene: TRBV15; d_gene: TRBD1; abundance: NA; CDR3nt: TGTGCCACCAGCAGAGATTCGGCAGGGGGATACTACGAGCAGTACTTC; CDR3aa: CATSRDSAGGYYEQYF
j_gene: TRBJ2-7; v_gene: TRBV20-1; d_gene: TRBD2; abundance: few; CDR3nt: TGCAGTGCTAGAGCCCCGACTAGCGGGAGATCCTACGAGCAGTACTTC; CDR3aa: CSARAPTSGRSYEQYF
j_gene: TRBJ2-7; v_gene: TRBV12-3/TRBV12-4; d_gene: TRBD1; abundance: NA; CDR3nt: TGTGCCAGCAGAACCACAGGGGGCTCCTACAATGAGCAGTACTTC; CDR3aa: CASRTTGGSYNEQYF
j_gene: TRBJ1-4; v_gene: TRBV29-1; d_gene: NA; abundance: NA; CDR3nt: TGCAGCGTCGATACAGGGTTAGGGCATGAAAAACTGTTTTTT; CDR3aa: CSVDTGLGHEKLFF
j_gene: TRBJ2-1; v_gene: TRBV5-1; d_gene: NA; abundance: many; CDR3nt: TGCGCCAGCAGCTTGGGGCAGGGTGCCTACAATGAGCAGTTCTTC; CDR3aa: CASSLGQGAYNEQFF
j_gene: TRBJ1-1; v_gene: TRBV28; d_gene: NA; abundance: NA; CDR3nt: TGTACCAGCAGTGGTCCCTCAGGATATGGGAAGGCTTTCTTT; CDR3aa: CTSSGPSGYGKAFF
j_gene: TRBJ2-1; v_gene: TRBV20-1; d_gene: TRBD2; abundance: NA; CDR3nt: TGCAGTGCTAGTCCCGGACGGCTAGCGGGAGGCAATGAGCAGTTCTTC; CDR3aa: CSASPGRLAGGNEQFF
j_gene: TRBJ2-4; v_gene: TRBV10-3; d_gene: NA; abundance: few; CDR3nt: TGTGCCATCAGAGGGGTAGCCAAAAACATTCAGTACTTC; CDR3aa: CAIRGVAKNIQYF
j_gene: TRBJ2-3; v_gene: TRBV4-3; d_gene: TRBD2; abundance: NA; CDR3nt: TGCGCCAGCAGCCAGGCCCGACTAGCGCTCTTCACAGATACGCAGTATTTT; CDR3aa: CASSQARLALFTDTQYF
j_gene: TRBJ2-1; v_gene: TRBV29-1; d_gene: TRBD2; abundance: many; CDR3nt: TGCAGCGTTGGTACTAGCGGGAGCGGTGAGCAGTTCTTC; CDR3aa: CSVGTSGSGEQFF
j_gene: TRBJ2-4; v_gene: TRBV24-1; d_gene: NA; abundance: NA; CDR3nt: TGTGCCACCAGCGGAACAGGGCGGGTCGCCAAAAACATTCAGTACTTC; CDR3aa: CATSGTGRVAKNIQYF
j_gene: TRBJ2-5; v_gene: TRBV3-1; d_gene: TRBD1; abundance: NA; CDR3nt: TGTGCCAGCAGCCCCGAAGGGGGCCCGTCCTACAATGAGCAGTACTTC; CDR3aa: CASSPEGGPSYNEQYF
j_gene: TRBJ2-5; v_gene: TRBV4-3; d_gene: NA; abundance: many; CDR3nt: TGCGCCAGCAGCCAGGATTCGGGACGAGGAGAGACCCAGTACTTC; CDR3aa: CASSQDSGRGETQYF
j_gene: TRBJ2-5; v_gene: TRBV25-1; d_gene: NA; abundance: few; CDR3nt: TGTGCCAGCGCCCACCGGGACACGAGAAAAGAGACCCAGTACTTC; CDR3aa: CASAHRDTRKETQYF
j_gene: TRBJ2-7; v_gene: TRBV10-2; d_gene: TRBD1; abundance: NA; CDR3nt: TGCGCCAGCAGTGATCCAGGGGGCTTCTCCTACGAGCAGTACTTC; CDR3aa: CASSDPGGFSYEQYF
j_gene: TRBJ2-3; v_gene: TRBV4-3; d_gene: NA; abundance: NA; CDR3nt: TGCGACAGCAGCCAGAGGGGGAGTAGCCTGGATACGCAGTATTTT; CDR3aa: CDSSQRGSSLDTQYF
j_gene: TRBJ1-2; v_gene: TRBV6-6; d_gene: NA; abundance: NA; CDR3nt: TGTGCCAGCAGCCAGGGTGGCGACTATGGCTACACCTTC; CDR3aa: CASSQGGDYGYTF
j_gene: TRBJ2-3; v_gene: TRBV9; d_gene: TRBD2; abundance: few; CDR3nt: TGTGCCAGCAGCGCACTAAGCCCCGGGGGGGCAGATACGCAGTATTTT; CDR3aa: CASSALSPGGADTQYF
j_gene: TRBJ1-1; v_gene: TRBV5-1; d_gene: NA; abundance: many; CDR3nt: TGCGCCAGCAGCCTCCCCGTGGAGAACACTGAAGCTTTCTTT; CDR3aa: CASSLPVENTEAFF
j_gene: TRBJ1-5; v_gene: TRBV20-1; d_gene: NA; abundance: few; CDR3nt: TGCAGTGCTAGAGATCGGGACACCCATCAGCCCCAGCATTTT; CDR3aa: CSARDRDTHQPQHF
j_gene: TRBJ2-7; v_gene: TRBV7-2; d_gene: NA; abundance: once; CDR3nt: TGTGCCAGCAGCTTGATAGGGGGGGTTAGGGAGCAGTACTTC; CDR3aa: CASSLIGGVREQYF
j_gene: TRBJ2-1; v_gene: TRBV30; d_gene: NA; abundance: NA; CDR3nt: TGTGCCTGGACGACCGCAAGGGCGGGCCTGCAGTTCTTC; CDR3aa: CAWTTARAGLQFF
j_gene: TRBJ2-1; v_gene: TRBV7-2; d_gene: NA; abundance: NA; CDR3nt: TGTGCCAGCAGCGCCTTTTTGGCAGCGGACAATGAGCAGTTCTTC; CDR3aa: CASSAFLAADNEQFF
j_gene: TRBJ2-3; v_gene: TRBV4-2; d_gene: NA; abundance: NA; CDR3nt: TGTGCCAGCAGCCAAGGTGGGGACCTGAGCACAGATACGCAGTATTTT; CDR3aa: CASSQGGDLSTDTQYF
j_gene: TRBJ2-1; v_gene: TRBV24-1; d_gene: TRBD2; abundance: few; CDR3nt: TGTGCCGCCGCTAGCGGCTCCTACAATGAGCAGTTCTTC; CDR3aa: CAAASGSYNEQFF
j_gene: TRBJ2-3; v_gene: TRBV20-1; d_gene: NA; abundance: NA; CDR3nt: TGCAGTGCTGCCACAGGGGAGGTCACACAAGATACGCAGTATTTT; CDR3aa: CSAATGEVTQDTQYF
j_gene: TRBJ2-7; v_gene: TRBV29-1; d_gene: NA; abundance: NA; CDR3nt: TGCAGCGTTGGACAGGATGACTACGAGCAGTACTTC; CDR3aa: CSVGQDDYEQYF
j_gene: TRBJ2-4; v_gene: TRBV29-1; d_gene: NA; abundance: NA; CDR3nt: TGCAGCGTTGGCGGCGGCATAGCCAAAAACATTCAGTACTTC; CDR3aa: CSVGGGIAKNIQYF
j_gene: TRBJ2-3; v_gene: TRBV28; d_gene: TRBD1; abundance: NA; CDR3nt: TGTGCCAGCAGCCAACAGGGGCCTAGCACAGATACGCAGTATTTT; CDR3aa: CASSQQGPSTDTQYF
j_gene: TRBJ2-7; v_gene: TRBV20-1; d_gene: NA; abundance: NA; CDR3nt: TGCAGTGCCCCAAAGGGTAACGGTGAGCAGTACTTC; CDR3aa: CSAPKGNGEQYF
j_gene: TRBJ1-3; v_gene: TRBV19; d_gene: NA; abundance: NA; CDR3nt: TGTGCCAGTAGTATATCGGCTCTGACCAGCTCTGGAACCACCATATATTTT; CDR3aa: CASSISALTSSGTTIYF
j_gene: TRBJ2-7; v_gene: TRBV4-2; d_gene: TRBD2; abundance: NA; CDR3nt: TGTGCCAGCAGCCAAGACCCGGGACACAGCGGGAGGGCCTACGAGCAGTACTTC; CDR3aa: CASSQDPGHSGRAYEQYF
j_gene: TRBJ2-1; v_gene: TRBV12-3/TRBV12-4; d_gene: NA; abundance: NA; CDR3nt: TGTGCCAGCAGTCTAGGACGGTTTCCCCACAATGAGCAGTTCTTC; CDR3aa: CASSLGRFPHNEQFF
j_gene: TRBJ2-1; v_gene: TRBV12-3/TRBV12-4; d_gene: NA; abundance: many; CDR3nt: TGTGCCAGCAGTCTCCGTGGTAGCTCGAGCAATGAGCAGTTCTTC; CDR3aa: CASSLRGSSSNEQFF